A selection of T cell receptor beta chains follows, all from one sample in a study of beta chain features in type 1 diabetes. Generated by immunoSEQ multiplex PCR, the TCRdb table keeps only in-frame clones and is missing some. Altogether 200,000 to 250,000 clones are present, 14% being singletons, with the ten largest covering more than 0.02%. Sequenced: naive CD4+ T cells from blood. The receptors originated from a woman aged 40-49 years in good health. Both conserved end residues are part of each CDR3. The order of the fields is V gene, clone size, CDR3 protein. For some rows the clone size is stated as once, few or many, or as a class when expanded; others skip it.

V: TRBV15
size: few
CDR3: CATSRRRLIDNEQFF

V: TRBV5-6
size: NA
CDR3: CASSPRANRGGETQYF

V: TRBV19
size: few
CDR3: CASSTAGTRKYMNTEAFF

V: TRBV5-6
size: NA
CDR3: CASSLAPGKETQYF

V: TRBV19
size: NA
CDR3: CASKPGGLEQFF

V: TRBV2
size: NA
CDR3: CASSEALQRTEAFF

V: TRBV5-4
size: few
CDR3: CASSEGVNQPQHF

V: TRBV5-1
size: NA
CDR3: CASSLDGGPYNEQFF

V: TRBV6-5
size: few
CDR3: CASSSHRGQGFAEAFF

V: TRBV2
size: NA
CDR3: CASSESGGNTDTQYF

V: TRBV5-1
size: NA
CDR3: CASSGGLGLQDTQYF

V: TRBV6-6
size: few
CDR3: CASSRDTLAKNIQYF

V: TRBV6-1
size: few
CDR3: CASSPGGNQPQHF

V: TRBV4-3
size: few
CDR3: CASSQVGGEPQHF

V: TRBV4-1
size: NA
CDR3: CASSQDPRGLYEQYF

V: TRBV19
size: few
CDR3: CASSVRGRGHQPQHF

V: TRBV5-1
size: few
CDR3: CASSPLGGLEGDEQYF

V: TRBV7-2
size: NA
CDR3: CASSLGTSGANIQYF

V: TRBV5-4
size: few
CDR3: CASTYRTSGETTGELFF

V: TRBV2
size: NA
CDR3: CASSTGLVRVITGELFF

V: TRBV5-1
size: NA
CDR3: CASSLAIPPAGRETQYF

V: TRBV15
size: few
CDR3: CATSPPGGQPQHF

V: TRBV27
size: few
CDR3: CASRMRAQLYGYTF

V: TRBV10-1
size: NA
CDR3: CASSEYVTGNSYEQYF

V: TRBV5-1
size: few
CDR3: CASSLELGLAKNIQYF

V: TRBV27
size: few
CDR3: CASSLMSSGGEQYF

V: TRBV6-1
size: few
CDR3: CASSPGTGGSYEQYF

V: TRBV25-1
size: few
CDR3: CASSERTEAFF

V: TRBV10-3
size: NA
CDR3: CAIKLSGTGVDEQYF

V: TRBV6-5
size: few
CDR3: CASSYSLAGARETQYF

V: TRBV6-6
size: few
CDR3: CASNPELGRAYEQYF

V: TRBV7-2
size: few
CDR3: CASSARDRDTDTQYF

V: TRBV7-7
size: NA
CDR3: CASSRGVTDTQYF

V: TRBV7-7
size: NA
CDR3: CASSPIRTSGGQETQYF

V: TRBV5-1
size: NA
CDR3: CASSLWLNSGQGSTDTQYF

V: TRBV4-3
size: NA
CDR3: CASSRRTGAYEQYF

V: TRBV4-1
size: NA
CDR3: CASSQASGGWADTQYF

V: TRBV5-4
size: NA
CDR3: CASSGGGAETQYF

V: TRBV28
size: NA
CDR3: CATCPATSSALDTIYF

V: TRBV19
size: few
CDR3: CASSPGQSLNYGYTF

V: TRBV2
size: NA
CDR3: CASSARLAMDF

V: TRBV7-2
size: NA
CDR3: CASSFGGNQETQYF

V: TRBV5-1
size: few
CDR3: CASSFGTARETQYF

V: TRBV19
size: NA
CDR3: CASNKPRGGGEKLFF

V: TRBV2
size: NA
CDR3: CASSTTEVSTEAFF

V: TRBV12-5
size: few
CDR3: CASGLRTMQSTEAFF

V: TRBV7-9
size: NA
CDR3: CASSFMQGMDEQYF

V: TRBV5-1
size: NA
CDR3: CASIQGLANTGELFF

V: TRBV9
size: few
CDR3: CASSVGSTDKNIQYF

V: TRBV11-2
size: few
CDR3: CASTAMDSSPYEQYF

V: TRBV25-1
size: few
CDR3: CASSEYQIYEQYF

V: TRBV27
size: NA
CDR3: CASSRGQGNNQPQHF

V: TRBV9
size: NA
CDR3: CASSPHSSAGNTIYF

V: TRBV9
size: NA
CDR3: CASSVGGDSNQPQHF

V: TRBV5-1
size: few
CDR3: CASSLDAGRLTDTQYF

V: TRBV5-1
size: NA
CDR3: CASSQSGQGQETQYF

V: TRBV6-6
size: few
CDR3: CASSQGQTYEQYF

V: TRBV2
size: NA
CDR3: CASSGGPSGGHNTGELFF

V: TRBV4-2
size: few
CDR3: CASSQGRGQPDNEQFF

V: TRBV19
size: few
CDR3: CASSTRETQYF